Shown below are 18 T cell receptor beta chains from a single sample sequenced in a study of radiation and T cells in renal cell carcinoma. Profiling relied on immunoSEQ multiplex PCR, and the TCRdb table lists in-frame clones only, not all of them. The sample carries tens of thousands of clones, 65% to 90% recorded once. The time point is: blood 2 weeks post-SBRT. Treatment of the sample: 15 Gy SBRT to primary tumor, nephrectomy 4 weeks later. The sequencing here drew on blood, taken from a patient whose treatment included radiotherapy and nephrectomy. The origin of the receptors is a woman aged 45-59 years with renal cell carcinoma.

The genes are TRBV5-1 and TRBJ2-7, with TRBD1 matching over 10 bases. The CDR3 sequence is 15 residues long. Germline values: CDR1 SGHRS, CDR2 YFSETQ. V lost 0 bases, J lost 5 bases, and 5 bases stayed unmatched. The CDR3 nucleotides are TGCGCCAGCAGCTTGGGTAGGGACAGGGGCCACGAGCAGTACTTC. This gives the protein CASSLGRDRGHEQYF.

The chain combines TRBV29-1 with TRBJ2-3; weak D call: TRBD2 (5 bases). Germline CDR1 and CDR2: SQVTM and ANQGSEA. The CDR3 has 12 residues. The CDR3 reads CIPGGLEDTQYF. In nucleotides, the CDR3 is TGCATCCCTGGAGGATTGGAAGATACGCAGTATTTT.

The rearrangement joins TRBV5-1 to TRBJ2-7; 10 bases are a match to TRBD2. Germline V CDR1 and CDR2: SGHRS, YFSETQ. The CDR3 totals 17 residues. J was trimmed by 2 bases and V by 4 bases; bases with no gene match: 12. This CDR3 is CASSPRLGTSVTYEQYF. The CDR3 DNA reads TGCGCCAGCAGCCCACGGCTAGGGACTAGCGTTACCTACGAGCAGTACTTC.

The chain carries TRBV7-2 and TRBJ2-1; D remains unclear. The CDR3 has 12 amino acids. CDR1 is SGHTA and CDR2 is FQGNSA in the germline V gene. The germline V and J ends were trimmed by 4 bases and 6 bases, with 7 bases remaining between them. The CDR3 reads CASSSRFNEQFF. The DNA for the CDR3 is TGTGCCAGCAGCTCTCGGTTCAATGAGCAGTTCTTC.

The V call is TRBV25-1, the J call TRBJ1-6; no clear D. The CDR3 contains 12 residues. CDR1 is MGHDK, CDR2 SYGVNS, per germline. V shed 7 bases and J shed 6 bases, with 7 bases lying between them. The CDR3: CASKIGNSPLHF. The CDR3 DNA follows: TGTGCCAGCAAAATCGGTAATTCACCCCTCCACTTT.

V gene TRBV7-2 combines with J gene TRBJ2-5; weak D call: TRBD2 (5 bases). The V and J ends lost 5 bases and 5 bases respectively, with 18 bases between them. The CDR3 is 15 residues long. Germline CDR1 SGHTA, CDR2 FQGNSA. This CDR3 is CASSARHLREETQYF. The DNA for the CDR3 is TGTGCCAGCAGCGCGCGGCACCTTAGGGAGGAGACCCAGTACTTC.

The chain combines TRBV4-1 with TRBJ1-2; 8 bases map to TRBD1. With V trimmed by 1 base and J by 8 bases, 6 bases remained unmatched. Germline CDR1 reads MGHRA; CDR2 reads YSYEKL. The CDR3 covers 14 residues. In DNA form, the CDR3 reads TGCGCCAGCAGCCAAGGGACAGGGTCGAAGGGCTACACCTTC. Its protein product is CASSQGTGSKGYTF.

This chain connects TRBV28 to TRBJ1-2; 7 bases fit TRBD1. CDR3 length equals 14 residues. Germline V gene data show CDR1 as MDHEN and CDR2 as SYDVKM. The junction had 7 bases not matched to a gene; V was cut back by 4 bases and J by 5 bases. CDR3 residues: CASSSGTAPYGYTF. In DNA, the CDR3 is TGTGCCAGCAGTTCCGGGACAGCACCATATGGCTACACCTTC.

The chain combines TRBV5-6 with TRBJ1-1, with unresolved D. The CDR3 has 12 residues. Trimming shortened V by 3 bases and J by 7 bases, and 10 bases separated the two germline ends. The germline V gene has CDR1 SGHDT and CDR2 YYEEEE. As DNA, the CDR3 is TGTGCCAGCAGCTCCCATAACCGTGAAGCTTTCTTT. This sequence encodes CASSSHNREAFF. Variable domain in full (rest from reference TRBV5-6 and TRBJ1-1): DAGVTQSPTHLIKTRGQQVTLRCSPKSGHDTVSWYQQALGQGPQFIFQYYEEEERQRGNFPDRFSGHQFPNYSSELNVNALLLGDSALYLCASSSHNREAFFGQGTRLTVV.

The chain is built from TRBV7-2 and TRBJ2-1, with 11 bases identical to TRBD2. Germline V gene lookup returns CDR1 SGHTA and CDR2 FQGNSA. The length of the CDR3 is 15 residues. Trimming at V came to 4 bases and at J to 12 bases, leaving 11 bases not matched to a gene. The CDR3: CASSSGLADVMGQFF. The CDR3 region has the DNA TGTGCCAGCAGCTCGGGACTAGCGGACGTTATGGGGCAGTTCTTC.

J is TRBJ2-1 and V is TRBV4-1; 11 nucleotides match TRBD2. The trim removed 1 base at V and 2 bases at J, leaving 4 bases unmatched. This CDR3 is 17 amino acids long. CDR1 and CDR2 (germline): MGHRA, YSYEKL. For the CDR3, the DNA is TGCGCCAGCAGCCAAGGTTCTAGCGGGGGGCCCTACAATGAGCAGTTCTTC. Translated, it gives CASSQGSSGGPYNEQFF.

A single count supports this clone. The chain combines TRBV19 with TRBJ1-2, with D perhaps TRBD1 (5 bases). V was shortened by 1 base and J by 4 bases, with 13 bases between the two germline ends. CDR1 is LNHDA and CDR2 is SQIVND in the germline V gene (reference sequence). The CDR3 spans 15 residues. The CDR3 nucleotides are TGTGCCAGTAGTATAGTTGGCGCAGGGATCTATGGCTACACCTTC. Residues: CASSIVGAGIYGYTF.

The chain links TRBV13 to TRBJ2-5; D is perhaps TRBD1 (5 bases). V dropped 5 bases and J dropped 1 base, with 14 bases sitting between them. Germline V gene data show CDR1 as PRHDT and CDR2 as FYEKMQ (reference sequence). The CDR3 has 15 amino acids. In nucleotides, the CDR3 is TGTGCCAGCAGCATACGACAGCATAGCCAAGAGACCCAGTACTTC. Protein sequence: CASSIRQHSQETQYF. Variable domain in full (rest from reference TRBV13 and TRBJ2-5): AAGVIQSPRHLIKEKRETATLKCYPIPRHDTVYWYQQGPGQDPQFLISFYEKMQSDKGSIPDRFSAQQFSDYHSELNMSSLELGDSALYFCASSIRQHSQETQYFGPGTRLLVL.

The chain recombines TRBV11-3 with TRBJ2-4, with 16 bases fitting TRBD2. The ends lost 4 bases at V and 8 bases at J; junction bases unmatched: 8. CDR3 length: 17 amino acids. Per the germline V gene, CDR1 is SGHNT and CDR2 is YENEEA. The CDR3 here is CASSSAGTSGRVDIQYF. Written as DNA, the CDR3 is TGTGCCAGCAGCTCCGCGGGGACTAGCGGGAGGGTAGACATTCAGTACTTC. Full variable domain (remainder filled in from reference TRBV11-3 and TRBJ2-4): EAGVVQSPRYKIIEKKQPVAFWCNPISGHNTLYWYLQNLGQGPELLIRYENEEAVDDSQLPKDRFSAERLKGVDSTLKIQPAELGDSAVYLCASSSAGTSGRVDIQYFGAGTRLSVL.

The chain couples TRBV7-2 to TRBJ1-3; D gene unclear. There are 13 residues in the CDR3. V was cut by 5 bases and J by 0 bases, with 5 bases left in between. Per germline, CDR1 SGHTA and CDR2 FQGNSA. The CDR3 region has the DNA TGTGCCAGCAGCACGAGCTCTGGAAACACCATATATTTT. Translation gives CASSTSSGNTIYF.

The chain is built from TRBV14 and TRBJ2-7; 7 nucleotides align to TRBD1. Germline CDR1 SGHDN, CDR2 FVKESK. The CDR3 consists of 17 residues. Trimming removed 3 bases from V and 5 bases from J; junction bases left unmatched: 16. The CDR3: CASSQAHRGPVRHEQYF. The CDR3 DNA reads as TGTGCCAGCAGCCAGGCCCACAGGGGCCCGGTAAGGCACGAGCAGTACTTC. Filled out from reference TRBV14 and TRBJ2-7, the complete variable domain reads EAGVTQFPSHSVIEKGQTVTLRCDPISGHDNLYWYRRVMGKEIKFLLHFVKESKQDESGMPNNRFLAERTGGTYSTLKVQPAELEDSGVYFCASSQAHRGPVRHEQYFGPGTRLTVT.

This clone was found once. The chain joins TRBV11-2 to TRBJ1-1; D ambiguous. This CDR3 contains 11 residues. Trimming took 1 base from V and 8 from J, leaving 5 bases between them. The V gene's germline CDR1 is SGHAT and CDR2 FQNNGV. The CDR3 loop reads CASSLVFEAFF. The CDR3 DNA is TGTGCCAGCAGCTTAGTGTTCGAAGCTTTCTTT.

The chain has TRBV7-9 and TRBJ1-1; D is possibly TRBD1 (5 bases). Germline V gene lookup returns CDR1 SEHNR and CDR2 FQNEAQ (reference sequence). Trimming removed 2 bases at V and 2 bases at J, with 18 bases between. CDR3 length: 17 amino acids. The CDR3 reads CASSLLGGEGPNTEAFF. CDR3 coding DNA: TGTGCCAGCAGCTTACTGGGAGGGGAAGGACCAAACACTGAAGCTTTCTTT.